This TCR beta chain was documented in a study of beta chain features in type 1 diabetes. As for this clone: Its antigen is not known.

Sorting with CD45RO/CCR7/CD25/CD127/CD95/CD27 yielded naive, central memory, regulatory and stem-like memory CD4+ cells. Of the isolated RNA, all was reverse transcribed, and so the sequenced material was expressed TCRB transcripts. Measured with immunoSEQ multiplex PCR; TCRdb has only the in-frame clones, and not every one. The data hold under 800,000 clones, with 15% to 18% observed a single time. V lost 1 base and J lost 4, with 6 bases in between. This CDR3 is built from 13 residues. CDR1 and CDR2 from the germline V gene are SGHTA and FQGTGA. Study-level points and caveats: Significant though moderate, a shortening of TCRB CDR3s appeared in all four CD4+ subsets of Type 1 diabetes patients.

The sequencing sample was made of naive CD4+ T cells from blood. The receptor comes from a man younger than 35 in good health. The chain is built from TRBV7-3 and TRBJ2-3; D gene unclear. As DNA, the CDR3 is TGTGCCAGCAGCTTAAGTCGCTCAGATACGCAGTATTTT. Residues: CASSLSRSDTQYF. The variable domain in full, completed from reference TRBV7-3 and TRBJ2-3, reads GAGVSQTPSNKVTEKGKYVELRCDPISGHTALYWYRQSLGQGPEFLIYFQGTGAADDSGLPNDRFFAVRPEGSVSTLKIQRTERGDSAVYLCASSLSRSDTQYFGPGTRLTVL.